This T cell receptor (beta chain) appears in the sequencing data of a study of spatial heterogeneity in lung cancer. Across the whole study: More beta-chain than alpha-chain sequences were consistently detected.

This CDR3 is built from 13 residues. With 2 bases removed from V and 5 bases from J, the gap between germline ends came to 12 bases. The germline V gene encodes CDR1 SQVTM and CDR2 ANQGSEA. This sample's time point: sample taken at primary tumor resection. Sequencing of whole RNA from tumor, nontumor lung or frozen PBMC involved no sorting. Each TCR cDNA molecule carried a unique molecular identifier. TCRdb independently ran MiXCR on the 5' RACE reads; one entry per CDR3 protein. The repertoire holds approximately 52,000 distinct CDR3 sequences, with less than 6% as singletons. This clonotype was recorded at least ten times.

The material was PBMCs, obtained at surgery. V is TRBV29-1 and J is TRBJ1-1; TRBD1 is a possible D gene (5 bases). The receptor was isolated from a male donor with early-stage non-small cell lung cancer. The CDR3 DNA reads as TGCAGCGTTGAACGGGACGAGATGACTGAAGCTTTCTTT. Its translation is CSVERDEMTEAFF.